Presented here are 21 T cell receptor beta chains from one specimen sequenced in a study of T cell responses to AZD1222 COVID-19 vaccine. Using immunoSEQ multiplex PCR, the repertoire was profiled, and TCRdb retains in-frame clones only, with some absent. The table includes under 150,000 clones, almost 95% detected once. Sequences were derived from peripheral blood, sampled 28 days after the second AZD1222 dose. Every receptor here comes from an adult who received the AZD1222 COVID-19 vaccine.

The V call is TRBV12-3 or TRBV12-4, the J call TRBJ2-2, with D unresolved. V was clipped by 3 bases and J by 6 bases, with 8 bases between them. This CDR3 contains 13 residues. The CDR3 DNA sequence: TGTGCCAGCAGTTTGGTCGGAGCCGGGGAGCTGTTTTTT. Amino acids: CASSLVGAGELFF.

This chain connects TRBV9 to TRBJ2-1, with 7 positions matching TRBD2. The V segment lost 0 bases and the J segment 7 bases; nucleotides outside the gene matches: 10. CDR1 is SGDLS and CDR2 is YYNGEE in the germline V gene. The CDR3 sequence is 16 residues long. The CDR3: CASSVEEVWEGNEQFF. In DNA, the CDR3 is TGTGCCAGCAGCGTAGAAGAGGTGTGGGAGGGGAATGAGCAGTTCTTC.

The sample holds one count of this clone. The chain joins TRBV4-2 to TRBJ2-5, with D possibly TRBD2 on 5 matching bases. CDR1 is LGHNA, CDR2 YNFKEQ, per germline. V was trimmed by 1 base and J by 2 bases, leaving 8 bases between them. The CDR3 has 14 residues. DNA for the CDR3: TGTGCCAGCAGCCAAGGAGGGTTTCAAGAGACCCAGTACTTC. Translating it yields CASSQGGFQETQYF.

The chain uses TRBV5-4 and TRBJ1-4; 8 nucleotides match TRBD1. The CDR3 loop spans 16 amino acids. The trim removed 3 bases at V and 4 bases at J, leaving 8 bases unmatched. Germline loops: CDR1 SGHNT, CDR2 YYREEE (reference sequence). CDR3 in amino acids: CASSSRLQGVNEKLFF. CDR3 bases: TGTGCCAGCAGCTCGCGGCTACAGGGGGTTAATGAAAAACTGTTTTTT.

The table lists this clone with a count of one. The CDR3 protein is CASSESGSNQPQHF. CDR3 DNA: TGTGCCAGCAGTGAATCAGGAAGCAATCAGCCCCAGCATTTT. This chain links TRBV6-1 with TRBJ1-5; no clear D gene. This CDR3 region has 14 residues. The V gene's germline CDR1 is MNHNS and CDR2 SASEGT. V was clipped by 2 bases and J by 1 base, with 6 bases between them.

This rearrangement joins TRBV28 to TRBJ1-5; D unresolved. CDR3 length: 13 residues. Germline CDR1 reads MDHEN; CDR2 reads SYDVKM. The V end was cut by 3 bases, the J end by 1 base, with 4 bases between. CDR3 protein: CASSFSSNQPQHF. The CDR3 DNA sequence: TGTGCCAGCAGTTTCAGCAGCAATCAGCCCCAGCATTTT.

This chain uses TRBV30 with TRBJ1-3; D not certain. The CDR3 runs to 12 residues. V was trimmed by 0 bases and J by 10 bases, leaving 10 bases between them. Germline loops: CDR1 GTSNPN, CDR2 SVGIG (reference sequence). The CDR3 protein is CAWSVLLNTIYF. In DNA, the CDR3 is TGTGCCTGGAGTGTGCTCCTAAATACCATATATTTT.

The rearrangement joins TRBV5-8 to TRBJ1-4; D may be TRBD1 (6 bases). V gave up 3 bases and J gave up 4 bases, with 16 bases separating them. This CDR3 has 16 amino acids. The V gene's germline CDR1 is SGHTS and CDR2 YDEGEE. CDR3 protein: CASSYGQNRGNEKLFF. DNA for the CDR3: TGTGCCAGCAGCTACGGACAGAATAGGGGTAATGAAAAACTGTTTTTT.

J is TRBJ1-5 and V is TRBV25-1; 11 bases are a match to TRBD1. V dropped 4 bases and J dropped 4; count of bases not matched to a gene: 3. Looked up from germline, CDR1 is MGHDK and CDR2 is SYGVNS. CDR3 length: 15 residues. The CDR3 reads CASSGGTGGNQPQHF. The CDR3 region has the DNA TGTGCCAGCAGTGGAGGGACAGGGGGTAATCAGCCCCAGCATTTT.

The sample holds one count of this clone. This sequence joins TRBV5-1 and TRBJ1-2; D is ambiguous. Trimming stripped 0 bases from V and 5 bases from J, with 20 bases between. There are 17 residues in the CDR3. Germline V lookup: CDR1 SGHRS, CDR2 YFSETQ. The CDR3 bases are TGCGCCAGCAGCTTGGTGCCCCAGCAGCCACTCTTATATGGCTACACCTTC. Its translation: CASSLVPQQPLLYGYTF.

Only one count was recorded for this clone. The genes are TRBV4-1 and TRBJ2-7; D unresolved. The CDR3 has 13 residues. The germline gives CDR1 MGHRA, CDR2 YSYEKL. Trimming took 7 bases from V and 0 from J, leaving 10 bases between them. The CDR3: CASTGPHSYEQYF. Written as DNA, the CDR3 is TGCGCCAGCACCGGCCCACACTCCTACGAGCAGTACTTC.

In this sample, this clone turned up a few times. The DNA for the CDR3 is TGCAGCGTTTATCAGACGGAGAACACTGAAGCTTTCTTT. It yields the protein CSVYQTENTEAFF. This chain connects TRBV29-1 to TRBJ1-1, with no clear D. The ends were cut back, 5 bases at V and 1 base at J, with 11 bases in the middle. Germline CDR1 and CDR2: SQVTM and ANQGSEA. The CDR3 contains 13 residues.

The chain is built from TRBV4-3 and TRBJ2-2; unclear D gene. The CDR3 length is 13 residues. Trimming shortened V by 0 bases and J by 6 bases, and 5 bases separated the two germline ends. Germline CDR1 LGHNA, CDR2 YSLEER. Here the CDR3 DNA reads TGCGCCAGCAGCCAAGATCGCGCCGGGGAGCTGTTTTTT. Protein product: CASSQDRAGELFF.

A word on this clone: This CDR3 is also generated by other DNA sequences in the sample. The rearrangement joins TRBV30 to TRBJ2-7, with D possibly TRBD2 on 5 matching bases. Trimming pared 5 bases from V and 2 bases from J, leaving 10 bases between. The CDR3 runs 12 residues. CDR1 GTSNPN and CDR2 SVGIG come from the germline V gene (reference sequence). This CDR3 reads CAWAGRPYEQYF. CDR3 sequence (DNA): TGTGCCTGGGCTGGGAGACCCTACGAGCAGTACTTC.

The V gene is TRBV9, the J gene TRBJ2-4; 10 bases map to TRBD2. The J segment lost 1 base and the V segment lost 3 bases, leaving 7 bases of the junction unmatched. The CDR3 contains 17 residues. CDR1 and CDR2 from the germline V gene are SGDLS and YYNGEE. CDR3 bases: TGTGCCAGCAGCGGGGCTAGCGGGAGCAGGGCCAAAAACATTCAGTACTTC. As protein: CASSGASGSRAKNIQYF.

The V and J genes are TRBV7-2 and TRBJ1-3; D remains ambiguous. V gave up 5 bases and J gave up 3 bases, with 17 bases separating them. Germline CDR1 is SGHTA and CDR2 is FQGNSA. The CDR3 length is 16 residues. CDR3 in DNA: TGTGCCAGCAGCCCCCGTCAAGTAGGATTTGGAAACACCATATATTTT. Protein: CASSPRQVGFGNTIYF.

The chain has TRBV10-3 and TRBJ1-2; possibly TRBD1 for D (6 bases). Germline CDR1 and CDR2: ENHRY and SYGVKD. V was clipped by 6 bases and J by 8 bases, with 13 bases between them. This CDR3 spans 12 amino acids. The CDR3 region is CAIRTTGLGYTF. CDR3 coding DNA: TGTGCCATCAGGACTACAGGGTTAGGCTACACCTTC.

The chain recombines TRBV4-1 with TRBJ1-2; a possible D gene is TRBD1 (6 bases). This CDR3 has 16 residues. The germline V gene encodes CDR1 MGHRA and CDR2 YSYEKL. V lost 0 bases, J lost 2 bases, and 13 bases lay in between. For the CDR3, the DNA is TGCGCCAGCAGCCAAGACCGCGGGGGCAGCAACTATGGCTACACCTTC. Its translation: CASSQDRGGSNYGYTF.

Only one count was recorded for this clone. The chain carries TRBV19 and TRBJ2-7; 7 bases align to TRBD1. The J segment lost 2 bases and the V segment lost 10 bases, leaving 14 bases of the junction unmatched. The CDR3 length is 15 residues. Germline V lookup: CDR1 LNHDA, CDR2 SQIVND (reference sequence). Written as DNA, the CDR3 is TGTGCCACCAGTGGTCGGCAGGGGGTGACCTACGAGCAGTACTTC. It translates to CATSGRQGVTYEQYF.

The J gene is TRBJ2-2, the V gene TRBV6-1, with D possibly called TRBD1 or TRBD2 (5 bases each). The CDR3 is 14 residues long. Germline CDR1 and CDR2: MNHNS and SASEGT. Trimming left V 1 base short and J 4 bases short, with 7 bases between. The CDR3 DNA sequence: TGTGCCAGCAGTGAAGGGGGGAGCACCGGGGAGCTGTTTTTT. It specifies CASSEGGSTGELFF.

The chain has TRBV3-1 (or the pseudogene TRBV3-2) and TRBJ2-2; the D gene is possibly TRBD2 (6 bases). Germline CDR1 LGHDT, CDR2 YNNKEL (reference sequence). The ends were cut back, 0 bases at V and 6 bases at J, with 20 bases in the middle. The CDR3 has 18 residues. The CDR3 region has the DNA TGTGCCAGCAGCCAAGAGGCCAAGGGCTCCTGGGGGGCCGGGGAGCTGTTTTTT. Residues: CASSQEAKGSWGAGELFF.